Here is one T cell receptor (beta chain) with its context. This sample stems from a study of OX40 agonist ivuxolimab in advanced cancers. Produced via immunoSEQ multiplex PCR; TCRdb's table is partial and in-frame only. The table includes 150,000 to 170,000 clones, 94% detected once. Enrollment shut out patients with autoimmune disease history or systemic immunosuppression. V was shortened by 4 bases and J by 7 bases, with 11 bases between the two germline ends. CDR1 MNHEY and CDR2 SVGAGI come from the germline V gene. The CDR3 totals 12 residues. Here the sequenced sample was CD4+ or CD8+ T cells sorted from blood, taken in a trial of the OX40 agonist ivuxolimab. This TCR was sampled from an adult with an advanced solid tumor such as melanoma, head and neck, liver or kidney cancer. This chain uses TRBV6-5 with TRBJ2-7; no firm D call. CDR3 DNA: TGTGCCAGCAGTTCCACCAATCGAGAGCAGTACTTC. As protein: CASSSTNREQYF.